This paragraph covers one T cell receptor beta chain sequence. The Seattle patients joined while their infection was active and were tracked longitudinally afterward. Per the germline V gene, CDR1 is SGDLS and CDR2 is YYNGEE. Trimming stripped 0 bases from V and 5 bases from J, with 9 bases between. The CDR3 runs to 14 residues. This entry is derived from a study of blood T cell repertoires in COVID-19. Whole-study context: T cells, B-cell-depleted T cells, or PBMCs provided the cDNA or gDNA that served as material.

The data were produced by immunoSEQ multiplex PCR, yet TCRdb's version contains in-frame clones alone and is incomplete. The repertoire has approximately 250,000 clones, 85% to 95% of them found once; the top ten carry about 0.79%. This receptor was taken from a man younger than 40 with COVID-19, enrolled during active disease. The rearrangement joins TRBV9 to TRBJ2-1; D perhaps matches TRBD2 (7 bases). The sequenced sample consisted of peripheral blood. CDR3 bases: TGTGCCAGCAGCGTAGAGGGGGGGCACAATGAGCAGTTCTTC. This sequence encodes CASSVEGGHNEQFF.